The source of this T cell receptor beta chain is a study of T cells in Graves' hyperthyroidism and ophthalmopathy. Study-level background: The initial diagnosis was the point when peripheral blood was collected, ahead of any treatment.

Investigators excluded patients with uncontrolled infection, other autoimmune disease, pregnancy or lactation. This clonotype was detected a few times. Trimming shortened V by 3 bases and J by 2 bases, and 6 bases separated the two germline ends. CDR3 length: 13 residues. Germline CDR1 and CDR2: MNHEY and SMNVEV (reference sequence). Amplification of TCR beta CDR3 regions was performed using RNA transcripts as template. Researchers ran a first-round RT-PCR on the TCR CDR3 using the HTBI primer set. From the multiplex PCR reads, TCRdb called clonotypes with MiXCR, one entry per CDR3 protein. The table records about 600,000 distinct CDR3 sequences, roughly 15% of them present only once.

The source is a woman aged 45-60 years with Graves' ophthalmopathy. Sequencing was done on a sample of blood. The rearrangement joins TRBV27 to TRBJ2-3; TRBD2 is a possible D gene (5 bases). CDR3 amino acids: CASSFGDTDTQYF. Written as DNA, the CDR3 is TGTGCCAGCAGTTTCGGGGACACAGATACGCAGTATTTT.